Listed below are T cell receptor beta chains from one sample, sequenced in a study of cytomegalovirus exposure and HLA in healthy donors. Profiling relied on immunoSEQ multiplex PCR, and the TCRdb table lists in-frame clones only, not all of them. Of about 190,000 clones listed, 79% were seen once; the top ten hold 1.6%. The sample comprised PBMCs. These receptors were collected from a woman aged 18 to 35 in good health and CMV-seronegative. The CDR3 runs from the conserved cysteine through the conserved F or W. A D gene is named only where the DNA matches it firmly. Some rows have no size entry. The others give once, few or many, or a class for an expanded clone.

d_call j_call v_call clone_size cdr3_aa cdr3_nt
. TRBJ1-1 TRBV30 . CAVDPGNTEAFF TGTGCCGTGGATCCAGGGAACACTGAAGCTTTCTTT
. TRBJ1-2 TRBV5-4 . CASSLRGLGYGYTF TGTGCCAGCAGCTTACGGGGGTTGGGCTATGGCTACACCTTC
TRBD1 TRBJ1-2 TRBV28 few CASSLGQANYGYTF TGTGCCAGCAGTTTAGGACAGGCTAACTATGGCTACACCTTC
TRBD1 TRBJ2-7 TRBV7-3 . CASSSTGGYEQYF TGTGCCAGCAGTTCGACAGGGGGCTACGAGCAGTACTTC
TRBD2 TRBJ2-7 TRBV7-2 . CASSLGTSGSEQYF TGTGCCAGCAGCTTAGGGACTAGCGGGAGTGAGCAGTACTTC
TRBD1 TRBJ1-1 TRBV4-2 . CASSQDGGTGGTEAFF TGTGCCAGCAGCCAAGATGGCGGAACAGGGGGCACTGAAGCTTTCTTT
TRBD1 TRBJ2-2 TRBV7-9 . CASSLPGQGGTGELFF TGTGCCAGCAGCTTACCGGGACAGGGTGGCACCGGGGAGCTGTTTTTT
. TRBJ2-2 TRBV7-9 . CASSLEIGLAGELFF TGTGCCAGCAGCTTAGAAATCGGGTTGGCCGGGGAGCTGTTTTTT
. TRBJ1-5 TRBV6-1 once CASSEGLSQPQHF TGTGCCAGCAGTGAGGGGCTGAGTCAGCCCCAGCATTTT
. TRBJ2-5 TRBV5-6 . CASSFEMKETQYF TGTGCCAGCAGCTTTGAGATGAAAGAGACCCAGTACTTC
TRBD1 TRBJ1-6 TRBV5-4 . CASSQDRDNSPLHF TGTGCCAGCAGCCAGGACAGGGATAATTCACCCCTCCACTTT
TRBD2 TRBJ2-7 TRBV11-2 few CASTRGGEYYEQYF TGTGCCAGCACCCGGGGGGGGGAGTACTACGAGCAGTACTTC
. TRBJ2-1 TRBV15 . CATSLDGSDNEQFF TGTGCCACCAGCCTAGACGGATCAGACAATGAGCAGTTCTTC
TRBD1 TRBJ1-4 TRBV7-9 . CASRPDRVDGKLFF TGTGCCAGCAGGCCAGACAGGGTTGACGGAAAACTGTTTTTT
. TRBJ1-1 TRBV28 . CATLGGGLEAFF TGTGCCACCTTGGGGGGGGGCCTTGAAGCTTTCTTT
. TRBJ2-7 TRBV7-6 . CASSPDQGGYEQYF TGTGCCAGCAGCCCCGACCAGGGTGGGTACGAGCAGTACTTC
. TRBJ1-3 TRBV5-1 . CASSLDGSAGNTIYF TGCGCCAGCAGCTTGGACGGGTCCGCTGGAAACACCATATATTTT
TRBD2 TRBJ2-3 TRBV4-2 few CASSQAPSGGADTQYF TGTGCCAGCAGCCAAGCCCCTAGCGGGGGGGCAGATACGCAGTATTTT
. TRBJ2-5 TRBV14 . CASSTRGREETQYF TGTGCCAGCAGCACTCGGGGTAGGGAAGAGACCCAGTACTTC
TRBD1 TRBJ1-2 TRBV15 few CATSRVPKTGGYGYTF TGTGCCACCAGCAGAGTGCCTAAGACAGGGGGCTATGGCTACACCTTC
TRBD1 TRBJ2-7 TRBV7-6 . CASSLGTDPYEQYF TGTGCCAGCAGCTTGGGGACAGACCCCTACGAGCAGTACTTC
TRBD1 TRBJ2-2 TRBV6-4 . CASSDSGGGSGELFF TGTGCCAGCAGTGACTCAGGGGGCGGCAGCGGGGAGCTGTTTTTT
. TRBJ2-7 TRBV19 . CASSAGTHYEQYF TGTGCCAGTAGTGCTGGGACACACTACGAGCAGTACTTC
. TRBJ2-7 TRBV18 . CASSPGGSSYEQYF TGTGCCAGCTCACCAGGAGGGAGCTCCTACGAGCAGTACTTC
. TRBJ1-5 TRBV7-2 . CASSLLKQGLGDQPQHF TGTGCCAGCAGCCTTCTCAAACAGGGATTAGGCGATCAGCCCCAGCATTTT
TRBD1 TRBJ1-5 TRBV9 once CASSVGQGDGGDNQPQHF TGTGCCAGCAGCGTAGGGCAGGGGGACGGTGGGGACAATCAGCCCCAGCATTTT
TRBD1 TRBJ2-1 TRBV6-1 . CASSVGVGQGSNEQFF TGTGCCAGCAGTGTAGGGGTTGGACAGGGGAGCAATGAGCAGTTCTTC
. TRBJ2-1 TRBV7-6 once CASSLDTASNEQFF TGTGCCAGCAGCCTCGACACGGCGTCTAATGAGCAGTTCTTC
. TRBJ2-1 TRBV5-1 . CASSWARVVSEQFF TGCGCCAGCAGCTGGGCCAGGGTTGTCAGTGAGCAGTTCTTC
. TRBJ1-5 TRBV19 . CASALTGFSNQPQHF TGTGCCAGTGCACTTACAGGGTTTAGCAATCAGCCCCAGCATTTT
TRBD1 TRBJ2-5 TRBV6-1 . CASSEDQGAWETQYF TGTGCCAGCAGTGAAGACCAGGGGGCGTGGGAGACCCAGTACTTC
. TRBJ2-7 TRBV25-1 . CASSEWSDSFYEQYF TGTGCCAGCAGTGAATGGTCGGACAGCTTCTACGAGCAGTACTTC
TRBD1 TRBJ2-7 TRBV5-1 . CASSPDRGNQQYF TGCGCCAGCAGCCCAGACAGGGGAAACCAGCAGTACTTC
. TRBJ1-2 TRBV30 . CAWSEDASGYGYTF TGTGCCTGGAGTGAAGATGCCTCAGGCTATGGCTACACCTTC
. TRBJ1-5 TRBV28 . CASSFRQLDQPQHF TGTGCCAGCAGTTTTCGGCAGCTAGATCAGCCCCAGCATTTT
. TRBJ1-5 TRBV2 few CASSRNGGQPQHF TGTGCCAGTTCCAGAAACGGCGGGCAGCCCCAGCATTTT
. TRBJ1-6 TRBV27 . CASSLSGFSGASPLHF TGTGCCAGCAGTTTATCAGGGTTCAGCGGGGCGTCACCCCTCCACTTT
. TRBJ2-5 TRBV30 . CAWSVAAPPGTQYF TGTGCCTGGAGTGTAGCGGCTCCCCCGGGGACCCAGTACTTC
TRBD1 TRBJ1-2 TRBV19 . CASRAQRQGGDYGYTF TGTGCCAGTAGAGCGCAAAGACAGGGGGGAGACTATGGCTACACCTTC
. TRBJ2-7 TRBV5-1 . CASSSRDNALTGQYF TGCGCCAGCAGCTCCCGGGACAACGCCCTAACGGGGCAGTACTTC
TRBD1 TRBJ1-1 TRBV18 . CASSPGQGTEAFF TGTGCCAGCTCACCCGGACAGGGGACTGAAGCTTTCTTT
TRBD1 TRBJ1-1 TRBV5-4 . CASRLMIRTGRNMNTEAFF TGTGCCAGCAGACTTATGATTCGGACAGGACGGAATATGAACACTGAAGCTTTCTTT
TRBD1 TRBJ2-7 TRBV28 . CASRPQGQGNTQYF TGTGCCAGCAGACCTCAGGGACAGGGAAACACGCAGTACTTC
. TRBJ1-3 TRBV15 . CATSAGTSGNTIYF TGTGCCACCAGCGCCGGGACAAGTGGAAACACCATATATTTT
TRBD1 TRBJ1-3 TRBV18 few CASSPPSARGLSGNTIYF TGTGCCAGCTCACCACCGTCTGCCAGGGGGCTCTCTGGAAACACCATATATTTT
. TRBJ1-2 TRBV4-1 . CASSQDLGLKGGYTF TGCGCCAGCAGCCAAGACTTAGGACTGAAGGGTGGCTACACCTTC
. TRBJ1-1 TRBV7-2 . CASSSGQNTEAFF TGTGCCAGCAGCTCAGGACAGAACACTGAAGCTTTCTTT
. TRBJ1-2 TRBV14 few CASSETRGMIYGYTF TGTGCCAGCAGCGAGACCAGAGGGATGATCTATGGCTACACCTTC
. TRBJ1-4 TRBV15 . CATSRDTGTNEKLFF TGTGCCACCAGCAGAGATACAGGGACTAATGAAAAACTGTTTTTT
. TRBJ2-7 TRBV27 once CASSPGAGSSYEQYF TGTGCCAGCAGCCCCGGAGCCGGGAGCTCCTACGAGCAGTACTTC
. TRBJ1-2 TRBV7-3 . CASSLTGRDYGYTF TGTGCCAGCAGCTTAACCGGCAGGGACTATGGCTACACCTTC
. TRBJ2-3 TRBV27 once CASGALDTQYF TGTGCCAGCGGGGCTCTAGATACGCAGTATTTT